This T cell receptor beta chain was sequenced in a study of regulatory T cells in long-lasting Graves disease. In the study overall: Persistent cases took antithyroid drugs over 5 years and stayed TSH receptor antibody positive. General observations from the study: The work looked only at peripheral blood and did not look at thyroid tissue. Accuracy might have suffered from few samples.

Germline V CDR1 and CDR2: MNHNS, SASEGT. Trimming took off 4 bases at V and 2 bases at J, with 15 bases between the two ends. This CDR3 has 16 residues. Only a few counts were recorded for this clonotype. Its antigen is currently unknown. Stated time point: persistent/refractory GD, antithyroid drugs over 5 years with positive TRAb. PBMC-extracted RNA yielded the TCR library. Criteria from the American Thyroid Association guidelines were applied to diagnose Graves' disease. Building of the TCR beta libraries involved iRepertoire HTBI primers and Arm-PCR of CDR3 regions. Each CDR3 protein gets one entry after TCRdb re-called the multiplex PCR reads with MiXCR. The sample shows some 440,000 distinct CDR3 sequences, 20% to 25% of them seen only once.

The starting material was peripheral blood mononuclear cells (PBMCs), obtained when the disease was refractory, from a patient treated with antithyroid drugs. V usage is TRBV6-1 and J usage is TRBJ1-5; a possible D gene is TRBD1 (5 bases). The receptor was isolated from a female donor with Graves disease. CDR3 sequence: CASSGVQGAGNQPQHF. In nucleotides, the CDR3 is TGTGCCAGCAGTGGGGTTCAGGGTGCGGGCAATCAGCCCCAGCATTTT.